The 16 T cell receptor beta chains below were found in one sample sequenced in a study of T cells after posttransplantation cyclophosphamide. Measured with immunoSEQ multiplex PCR; TCRdb has only the in-frame clones, and not every one. The sample comprises fewer than 12,000 clones, around nine tenths of which are singletons, and roughly a quarter rests with the top ten. Cyclophosphamide on days +3 and +4 followed busulfan-fludarabine conditioning and a marrow graft. This specimen consisted of CD4+ T cells sorted from PBMCs, obtained after allogeneic stem cell transplant with posttransplant cyclophosphamide. Source of these receptors: a young adult male patient who received an allogeneic stem cell transplant from a related donor, was CMV-positive, and had acute GVHD only. Some T cells may arise from the graft donor.

The genes are TRBV9 and TRBJ1-1; 10 bases are a match to TRBD1. The germline V gene has CDR1 SGDLS and CDR2 YYNGEE. The CDR3 sequence is 16 residues long. Trimming cost V 2 bases and J 7 bases; bases outside gene matches: 11. CDR3 sequence reads: CASSVLPGQGYDEAFF. CDR3 DNA sequence: TGTGCCAGCAGCGTCTTACCGGGACAGGGGTACGATGAAGCTTTCTTT.

The count of this clone is one. V gene TRBV18 combines with J gene TRBJ1-6; tentatively, D is TRBD1 (5 bases). Deletions cut 1 base from V and 10 bases from J, with 11 bases between. This CDR3 contains 14 residues. Germline V gene lookup returns CDR1 KGHSH and CDR2 LQKENI. This CDR3 reads CASSPLQGGSPLHF. In DNA form, the CDR3 reads TGTGCCAGCTCACCACTGCAGGGAGGATCACCCCTCCACTTT. The whole variable domain, remainder taken from reference TRBV18 and TRBJ1-6, is NAGVMQNPRHLVRRRGQEARLRCSPMKGHSHVYWYRQLPEEGLKFMVYLQKENIIDESGMPKERFSAEFPKEGPSILRIQQVVRGDSAAYFCASSPLQGGSPLHFGNGTRLTVT.

The chain links TRBV7-2 to TRBJ2-3; D is undetermined. Trimming pared 0 bases from V and 1 base from J, leaving 8 bases between. Germline V gene sequence: CDR1 SGHTA, CDR2 FQGNSA. The CDR3 sequence is 15 residues long. The CDR3: CASSLAQRGTDTQYF. CDR3 in DNA: TGTGCCAGCAGCTTAGCGCAGCGCGGCACAGATACGCAGTATTTT.

The chain carries TRBV27 and TRBJ2-7; 8 nucleotides line up with TRBD1. V lost 2 bases and J lost 4; bases outside the gene matches: 10. From germline, CDR1 is MNHEY and CDR2 SMNVEV (reference sequence). The length of the CDR3 is 16 residues. CDR3 nucleotides: TGTGCCAGCAGTTTAGGAATTACAGGGGGTCGATACGAGCAGTACTTC. Translated, it gives CASSLGITGGRYEQYF.

This rearrangement joins TRBV5-6 to TRBJ2-3; D is uncertain. V lost 0 bases and J 2 bases, leaving 10 bases between the germline ends. The germline V gene encodes CDR1 SGHDT and CDR2 YYEEEE. The CDR3 runs 15 residues. In DNA, the CDR3 is TGTGCCAGCAGCTTGGTATCCGGTCACACAGATACGCAGTATTTT. Protein: CASSLVSGHTDTQYF.

The chain employs TRBV12-5 and TRBJ1-5; the match to TRBD1 covers 7 bases. Germline-derived CDR1 and CDR2 are LGHNT and FRNRAP. V lost 1 base, J lost 4 bases, and 7 bases stayed unmatched. This CDR3 has 16 amino acids. The CDR3 DNA is TGTGCTAGTGGTTTGGGGAACAGGGGTGGGAATCAGCCCCAGCATTTT. Its translation: CASGLGNRGGNQPQHF.

V gene TRBV5-1 combines with J gene TRBJ1-1; 8 nucleotides match TRBD1. The CDR3 totals 16 residues. Germline trimming cut 0 bases from V and 0 bases from J; bases unmatched to any gene: 4. Germline V CDR1 and CDR2: SGHRS, YFSETQ. CDR3 DNA: TGCGCCAGCAGCTTGGCGTCAGGGGGCCTGAACACTGAAGCTTTCTTT. Translation gives CASSLASGGLNTEAFF.

V gene TRBV14 combines with J gene TRBJ1-2; 9 bases match TRBD1. Germline CDR1 SGHDN, CDR2 FVKESK. The V and J ends lost 1 base and 6 bases, in that order; junction bases with no gene match: 3. The CDR3 is 14 amino acids. DNA of the CDR3: TGTGCCAGCAGCCAAGTCAGACAGGGGGATGGCTACACCTTC. Translating it yields CASSQVRQGDGYTF.

The V call is TRBV19, the J call TRBJ2-4; 10 positions match TRBD1. The V gene's germline CDR1 is LNHDA and CDR2 SQIVND (reference sequence). CDR3 length: 15 residues. Trimming cost V 6 bases and J 8 bases; bases outside gene matches: 10. The CDR3: CASSLTGQGTYIQYF. CDR3 nucleotides: TGTGCCAGTAGCCTAACGGGACAGGGGACGTACATTCAGTACTTC.

The table lists this clone with a few counts. CDR3 DNA sequence: TGTGCTAGTGGTTTGGGTAGCGGGGGGGCCGCAGATACGCAGTATTTT. Its translation is CASGLGSGGAADTQYF. V is TRBV12-5 and J is TRBJ2-3; 11 nucleotides line up with TRBD2. The CDR3 spans 16 residues. Germline-derived CDR1 and CDR2 are LGHNT and FRNRAP. V shed 1 base and J 4 bases; nucleotides not matched to a gene: 4.

V gene TRBV19 combines with J gene TRBJ1-1; TRBD1 might be the D (5 bases). Germline CDR1 and CDR2: LNHDA and SQIVND (reference sequence). Trimming shortened V by 9 bases and J by 1 base, and 21 bases separated the two germline ends. There are 16 residues in the CDR3. The CDR3 spells CASDNSRALGNTEAFF. The CDR3 bases are TGTGCCAGCGACAATTCCAGGGCTTTAGGGAACACTGAAGCTTTCTTT.

The rearrangement uses TRBV7-6 and TRBJ2-1; D possibly corresponds to TRBD1 (5 bases). Germline assignment: CDR1 SGHVS and CDR2 FNYEAQ. The CDR3 spans 15 residues. Trimming left V 5 bases short and J 9 bases short, with 20 bases between. CDR3 DNA sequence: TGTGCCAGCAGCCGGAACGACAGAGGAAAAATTGAGCAGTTCTTC. Amino acid sequence: CASSRNDRGKIEQFF.

V gene TRBV19 combines with J gene TRBJ1-6; 12 nucleotides line up with TRBD1. With V trimmed by 6 bases and J by 4 bases, 7 bases remained unmatched. The CDR3 extends over 17 amino acids. The germline V gene has CDR1 LNHDA and CDR2 SQIVND (reference sequence). The CDR3 DNA reads as TGTGCCAGTAGGGGGGGACAGGGGGCGTCTTATAATTCACCCCTCCACTTT. This translates into CASRGGQGASYNSPLHF.

The chain couples TRBV7-2 to TRBJ1-1; weak D call: TRBD1 (5 bases). V lost 5 bases, J lost 5 bases, and 18 bases lay in between. Germline lookup yields CDR1 SGHTA and CDR2 FQGNSA. CDR3 size: 15 residues. The CDR3: CASSRVWGSSTEAFF. The CDR3 DNA sequence: TGTGCCAGCAGCCGTGTTTGGGGCTCGAGTACTGAAGCTTTCTTT.

This CDR3 reads CASSRTGQGTYEQYF. CDR3 in DNA: TGTGCCAGCAGCCGTACCGGACAGGGAACCTACGAGCAGTACTTC. This chain joins TRBV14 and TRBJ2-7; 8 bases map to TRBD1. Trimming removed 4 bases from V and 2 bases from J; junction bases left unmatched: 7. CDR1 and CDR2 from the germline V gene are SGHDN and FVKESK. The CDR3 extends over 15 amino acids.

The sample holds one count of this clone. The junction does not match germline at one end; this may be a read error. This rearrangement joins TRBV25-1 to TRBJ1-2; the match to TRBD1 covers 8 bases. Germline-derived CDR1 and CDR2 are MGHDK and SYGVNS. The CDR3 is 14 amino acids. The CDR3: CAGSEYEQGGGYTF. CDR3 in DNA: TGTGCCGGCAGTGAATATGAACAGGGGGGAGGCTACACCTTC.